The 9 T cell receptor beta chains in this list originate from one sample, sequenced in a study of T cells in Graves' hyperthyroidism and ophthalmopathy. From RNA transcripts, TCR beta CDR3 regions were amplified. HTBI primers were used for first-round RT-PCR of the TCR CDR3. Using its own MiXCR run on the multiplex PCR reads, TCRdb lists one record per CDR3 protein. Here the sample spans around 760,000 distinct CDR3 sequences, over 35% being singletons. Input material: blood. Receptors were obtained from a woman in her forties with Graves' hyperthyroidism.

This clonotype was seen a handful of times. This chain joins TRBV4-1 and TRBJ1-3; 7 bases map to TRBD1. Looked up from germline, CDR1 is MGHRA and CDR2 is YSYEKL. The CDR3 totals 16 residues. The trim removed 2 bases at V and 0 bases at J, leaving 4 bases unmatched. The CDR3 DNA follows: TGCGCCAGCAGCCAATTGGGACAGTTCTCTGGAAACACCATATATTTT. Amino acid sequence: CASSQLGQFSGNTIYF.

This clonotype was detected many times. The chain carries TRBV12-3 or TRBV12-4 and TRBJ1-6, with 7 nucleotides matching TRBD1. J lost 8 bases, V lost 5 bases, and 6 bases had no gene match. This CDR3 has 14 amino acids. CDR3 nucleotides: TGTGCCAGCAGTCCAACAGGGGCGGATTCACCCCTCCACTTT. This sequence encodes CASSPTGADSPLHF.

The rearrangement uses TRBV7-9 and TRBJ2-7, with TRBD1 matching 11 bases. The V gene's germline CDR1 is SEHNR and CDR2 FQNEAQ (reference sequence). This CDR3 comprises 17 residues. V shed 5 bases and J 2 bases; nucleotides not matched to a gene: 11. The CDR3 region is CASSLPGTGGAPYEQYF. In DNA, the CDR3 is TGTGCCAGCAGCCTACCCGGGACAGGGGGTGCCCCCTACGAGCAGTACTTC.

As for this clonotype: A read error may explain this, as a much larger clone is one base away. V usage is TRBV29-1 and J usage is TRBJ2-7, with TRBD1 identical over 7 bases. The CDR3 has 14 amino acids. V shed 2 bases, J shed 4 bases, and the junction held 8 bases outside the gene matches. Germline V gene sequence: CDR1 SQVTM, CDR2 ANQGSEA. The CDR3, as DNA: TGCAGCGTTGAATCCCCACAGGGGAGTTACGAGCAGTACTTC. As protein: CSVESPQGSYEQYF.

This clonotype was seen many times. The genes are TRBV19 and TRBJ2-7; maybe TRBD1 (6 bases). Germline V CDR1 and CDR2: LNHDA, SQIVND (reference sequence). The ends were cut back, 4 bases at V and 0 bases at J, with 10 bases in the middle. The CDR3 is 14 residues long. Written as DNA, the CDR3 is TGTGCCAGTAGTAGGACAGTTAGCTCCTACGAGCAGTACTTC. This codes for CASSRTVSSYEQYF. Looking up the rest from reference TRBV19 and TRBJ2-7 gives the full variable domain: DGGITQSPKYLFRKEGQNVTLSCEQNLNHDAMYWYRQDPGQGLRLIYYSQIVNDFQKGDIAEGYSVSREKKESFPLTVTSAQKNPTAFYLCASSRTVSSYEQYFGPGTRLTVT.

V gene TRBV19 combines with J gene TRBJ2-7, with 10 bases identical to TRBD2. The V gene end was trimmed by 1 base and the J gene end by 3 bases; junction bases not matched to a gene: 3. This CDR3 is built from 15 residues. Germline loops: CDR1 LNHDA, CDR2 SQIVND (reference sequence). The CDR3 nucleotides are TGTGCCAGTAGTATAGCGGCTAGCGGGAGCTACGAGCAGTACTTC. This translates into CASSIAASGSYEQYF.

The chain employs TRBV7-9 and TRBJ1-4; 7 bases line up with TRBD1. Germline CDR1 reads SEHNR; CDR2 reads FQNEAQ (reference sequence). The ends lost 11 bases at V and 7 bases at J; junction bases unmatched: 22. The CDR3 has 17 amino acids. In nucleotides, the CDR3 is TGTGCCTGGAGTAGCTGGACATCCCGGGACAGAGTTGAAAAACTGTTTTTT. Residues: CAWSSWTSRDRVEKLFF.

The rearrangement links TRBV29-1 to TRBJ1-3; TRBD1 might be the D (5 bases). V dropped 6 bases and J dropped 0 bases, with 12 bases sitting between them. Per the germline V gene, CDR1 is SQVTM and CDR2 is ANQGSEA. The CDR3 totals 14 residues. CDR3 nucleotide sequence: TGCAGCGTGGGACGGGAGAGCTCTGGAAACACCATATATTTT. Encoded protein: CSVGRESSGNTIYF.

J is TRBJ1-6 and V is TRBV9; 8 nucleotides align to TRBD1. With 0 bases clipped from V and 4 bases from J, the junction kept 6 bases outside the gene matches. CDR1 is SGDLS and CDR2 is YYNGEE in the germline V gene. This CDR3 contains 17 residues. The CDR3 region has the DNA TGTGCCAGCAGCGTAGAGGGGACAGGATTGTATAATTCACCCCTCCACTTT. This translates into CASSVEGTGLYNSPLHF.